These 16 T cell receptor beta chains originate from one sample sequenced in a study of blood T cell repertoires in COVID-19. Assay: immunoSEQ multiplex PCR; the TCRdb copy retains only in-frame clones and omits some. The repertoire holds fewer than 500,000 clones, with approximately 90% as singletons. The specimen was peripheral blood. The receptors come from a man younger than 30 with COVID-19, enrolled during active disease.

This clone was detected only a few times. The V gene is TRBV18, the J gene TRBJ2-1; 9 bases are shared with TRBD2. J was trimmed by 3 bases and V by 5 bases; bases with no gene match: 5. This CDR3 is 15 amino acids long. Germline CDR1 is KGHSH and CDR2 is LQKENI. CDR3 nucleotide sequence: TGTGCCAGCTCATCGGGACTAGCCCTCTACAATGAGCAGTTCTTC. Translating it yields CASSSGLALYNEQFF.

This chain uses TRBV29-1 with TRBJ2-5; 12 positions agree with TRBD2. CDR3 length: 12 amino acids. Germline lookup yields CDR1 SQVTM and CDR2 ANQGSEA. The junction had 2 bases not matched to a gene; V was cut back by 7 bases and J by 5 bases. CDR3 nucleotides: TGCAGCGCCCTAGCGGGAGGGGAGACCCAGTACTTC. Translated: CSALAGGETQYF.

The chain couples TRBV6-5 to TRBJ2-7; 11 nucleotides agree with TRBD1. The V gene's germline CDR1 is MNHEY and CDR2 SVGAGI. The CDR3 extends over 16 amino acids. V shed 0 bases and J 3 bases; nucleotides not matched to a gene: 4. In DNA form, the CDR3 reads TGTGCCAGCAGTTACTCGATGGGGACAGGGGGCTACGAGCAGTACTTC. Translating it yields CASSYSMGTGGYEQYF.

The chain employs TRBV30 and TRBJ1-2; a possible D gene is TRBD1 (5 bases). The CDR3 spans 13 residues. Trimming shortened V by 1 base and J by 6 bases, and 12 bases separated the two germline ends. Germline lookup yields CDR1 GTSNPN and CDR2 SVGIG (reference sequence). CDR3 nucleotide sequence: TGTGCCTGGAGTGCCCTCGGCAGGGATGGCTACACCTTC. As protein: CAWSALGRDGYTF.

This clone was counted between two and nine times. The genes are TRBV2 and TRBJ1-6, with 7 bases lining up with TRBD1. The CDR3 is 14 amino acids. Germline CDR1 and CDR2: SNHLY and FYNNEI. Germline trimming cut 5 bases from V and 8 bases from J; bases unmatched to any gene: 6. For the CDR3, the DNA is TGTGCCAGCAGTTTCGGGACAGCCGATTCACCCCTCCACTTT. Translating it yields CASSFGTADSPLHF.

In this sample, this clone turned up once. The V call is TRBV18, the J call TRBJ2-6; no firm D call. Germline V gives CDR1 KGHSH, CDR2 LQKENI. Trimming removed 2 bases from V and 0 bases from J, with 14 bases in between. The CDR3 extends over 18 amino acids. CDR3 coding DNA: TGTGCCAGCTCACCAATTAATTCCCACATCTCTGGGGCCAACGTCCTGACTTTC. The encoded protein is CASSPINSHISGANVLTF.

The chain uses TRBV11-3 and TRBJ2-7, with unresolved D. The CDR3 spans 12 residues. Germline loops: CDR1 SGHNT, CDR2 YENEEA. V lost 0 bases, J lost 4 bases, and 4 bases lay in between. CDR3 nucleotide sequence: TGTGCCAGCAGCTTAGACGAGTACGAGCAGTACTTC. This translates into CASSLDEYEQYF.

The chain carries TRBV7-9 and TRBJ2-1; no reliable D call. The germline gives CDR1 SEHNR, CDR2 FQNEAQ (reference sequence). This CDR3 has 13 amino acids. Trimming took 5 bases from V and 4 from J, leaving 9 bases between them. CDR3 residues: CASSPVVYNEQFF. CDR3 sequence (DNA): TGTGCCAGCAGCCCGGTTGTTTACAATGAGCAGTTCTTC.

The chain has TRBV11-3 and TRBJ2-1; a weak D match, TRBD1 (6 bases). V shed 1 base and J shed 4 bases, with 11 bases lying between them. Germline V gives CDR1 SGHNT, CDR2 YENEEA. The CDR3 is 15 residues long. The CDR3 nucleotides read TGTGCCAGCAGCTTAGTGTGGGACACATACAATGAGCAGTTCTTC. This encodes CASSLVWDTYNEQFF.

V is TRBV5-6 and J is TRBJ2-7; TRBD1 might be the D (5 bases). V dropped 2 bases and J dropped 13 bases, with 13 bases sitting between them. CDR3 size: 11 residues. Germline assignment: CDR1 SGHDT and CDR2 YYEEEE. CDR3 sequence (DNA): TGTGCCAGCAGCTTAGGACAAGAAGTTTACTTC. It specifies CASSLGQEVYF.

CDR3 bases: TGTGCCAGTAGTGAGCAGGGGGCGCCTCAGCCCCAGCATTTT. Translated, it gives CASSEQGAPQPQHF. The chain joins TRBV19 to TRBJ1-5, with 8 bases fitting TRBD1. The germline V gene encodes CDR1 LNHDA and CDR2 SQIVND (reference sequence). The V gene end was trimmed by 5 bases and the J gene end by 6 bases; junction bases not matched to a gene: 6. The CDR3 contains 14 residues.

This chain links TRBV29-1 with TRBJ2-3; maybe TRBD1 (6 bases). Germline CDR1 reads SQVTM; CDR2 reads ANQGSEA. Between the trimmed V and J ends, which lost 7 bases and 4 bases, there was a span of 12 bases. CDR3 size: 12 residues. In DNA form, the CDR3 reads TGCAGCGGTCAGGGGACCCCAGATACGCAGTATTTT. This sequence encodes CSGQGTPDTQYF.

This chain links TRBV7-8 with TRBJ2-1, with 8 bases lining up with TRBD1. Germline CDR1 and CDR2: SGHVS and FQNEAQ. With V trimmed by 5 bases and J by 4 bases, 7 bases remained unmatched. There are 15 residues in the CDR3. Written as DNA, the CDR3 is TGTGCCAGCAGCCCAGACAGGGGTCGATACAATGAGCAGTTCTTC. Translated, it gives CASSPDRGRYNEQFF.

This chain connects TRBV27 to TRBJ2-5, with TRBD2 identical over 9 bases. V lost 6 bases, J lost 3 bases, and 2 bases stayed unmatched. CDR1 is MNHEY, CDR2 SMNVEV, per germline (reference sequence). The CDR3 spans 13 residues. The CDR3 sequence is CASRLAGEETQYF. The CDR3 DNA reads TGTGCCAGCAGATTAGCGGGAGAAGAGACCCAGTACTTC.

In this sample, this clone turned up a few times. The chain links TRBV27 to TRBJ1-2, with D hard to call. Germline values: CDR1 MNHEY, CDR2 SMNVEV (reference sequence). The CDR3 is 14 residues long. Trimming left V 5 bases short and J 4 bases short, with 14 bases between. DNA of the CDR3: TGTGCCAGCAGTGTAAATCCTACCCTCTATGGCTACACCTTC. It codes for CASSVNPTLYGYTF.

The chain employs TRBV6-5 and TRBJ2-3, with D uncertain. CDR3 length: 12 residues. Germline lookup yields CDR1 MNHEY and CDR2 SVGAGI. With 6 bases removed from V and 4 bases from J, the gap between germline ends came to 8 bases. The DNA for the CDR3 is TGTGCCAGCAGAGCAGAGGCAGATACGCAGTATTTT. Its protein product is CASRAEADTQYF.